This T cell receptor beta chain emerged from a study of blood T cell repertoires in COVID-19. Overall study context: T cells, B-cell-depleted T cells, or PBMCs supplied cDNA or gDNA.

Only in-frame clones appear in the TCRdb table, and some are missing; sequencing was by immunoSEQ multiplex PCR. Of approximately 270,000 clones listed, 70% to 90% are singletons. This CDR3 region has 18 residues. CDR1 is SEHNR, CDR2 FQNEAQ, per germline (reference sequence). Trimming took 0 bases from V and 0 from J; bases not matched to a gene: 5. Those who participated ranged in age from about 18 to 89 years and resided in approximately 26 US areas. Grouping used clinical history reported by participants in a survey and questionnaire. For recovered donors of Cohort 3, there were two negative PCRs, clearance, or symptom resolution.

This receptor was identified in a man aged 40-55 years who had recovered from COVID-19. Sequencing used PBMCs or T cells enriched from blood (not recorded which). The chain couples TRBV7-9 to TRBJ1-5; 10 nucleotides align to TRBD1. CDR3 amino acids: CASSLAPTGGNSNQPQHF. The CDR3 DNA is TGTGCCAGCAGCTTAGCGCCGACAGGGGGCAATAGCAATCAGCCCCAGCATTTT.